Listed below are T cell receptor beta chains from one sample, sequenced in a study of brain T cells in children with intractable seizures. Profiled with immunoSEQ multiplex PCR; TCRdb holds only in-frame clones, not every one. Altogether a few hundred thousand clones are present, over 85% being singletons, with the ten largest covering roughly 5.7%. The input for sequencing was peripheral blood, taken approximately 5 months after surgery. Every receptor here comes from a boy less than two years old with tuberous sclerosis and intractable seizures. Each CDR3 is given with its conserved first and last residue. Each record gives: J gene, V gene, clone size, CDR3 protein. Clone size is stated in some rows and not others, as once, few, many or a class when expanded.

j_gene: TRBJ2-1
v_gene: TRBV30
abundance: NA
CDR3aa: CAWSSPTGVHNEQFF

j_gene: TRBJ1-1
v_gene: TRBV6-5
abundance: NA
CDR3aa: CASSTGKSTEAFF

j_gene: TRBJ2-7
v_gene: TRBV6-5
abundance: NA
CDR3aa: CASSYSFRGNYEQYF

j_gene: TRBJ2-7
v_gene: TRBV5-4
abundance: once
CDR3aa: CASSLRDRGYEQYF

j_gene: TRBJ2-5
v_gene: TRBV15
abundance: NA
CDR3aa: CATSREAAEETQYF

j_gene: TRBJ1-3
v_gene: TRBV2
abundance: NA
CDR3aa: CASSPRGSGNTIYF

j_gene: TRBJ1-2
v_gene: TRBV6-6
abundance: NA
CDR3aa: CASSSGPVYGYTF

j_gene: TRBJ1-1
v_gene: TRBV19
abundance: NA
CDR3aa: CASSITPRGRTAEAFF

j_gene: TRBJ1-6
v_gene: TRBV3-1/TRBV3-2
abundance: NA
CDR3aa: CASSSAVWGSSYNSPLHF

j_gene: TRBJ1-4
v_gene: TRBV5-1
abundance: NA
CDR3aa: CASSLGGQGTGSNEKLFF

j_gene: TRBJ1-2
v_gene: TRBV6-5
abundance: few
CDR3aa: CASSYSDSTNYGYTF

j_gene: TRBJ2-3
v_gene: TRBV5-8
abundance: once
CDR3aa: CASDKWGDTQYF

j_gene: TRBJ2-7
v_gene: TRBV14
abundance: NA
CDR3aa: CASSQPGQTYEQYF

j_gene: TRBJ2-3
v_gene: TRBV6-5
abundance: NA
CDR3aa: CASKLAGGDTDTQYF

j_gene: TRBJ2-1
v_gene: TRBV6-2/TRBV6-3
abundance: NA
CDR3aa: CASSLAGGPNEQFF

j_gene: TRBJ1-5
v_gene: TRBV13
abundance: NA
CDR3aa: CASSLRLRGDQPQHF

j_gene: TRBJ2-7
v_gene: TRBV19
abundance: NA
CDR3aa: CASSIARGDSYEQYF

j_gene: TRBJ1-2
v_gene: TRBV27
abundance: NA
CDR3aa: CASSLTGGSDGYTF

j_gene: TRBJ2-7
v_gene: TRBV30
abundance: NA
CDR3aa: CAWRSSAGPRYEQYF

j_gene: TRBJ2-7
v_gene: TRBV5-1
abundance: NA
CDR3aa: CASSFDRGRYEQYF

j_gene: TRBJ1-2
v_gene: TRBV10-3
abundance: NA
CDR3aa: CAISVEGSYTF

j_gene: TRBJ2-1
v_gene: TRBV7-9
abundance: NA
CDR3aa: CASSLEGTSENEQFF

j_gene: TRBJ2-7
v_gene: TRBV5-4
abundance: NA
CDR3aa: CASSLGGQDLSYEQYF

j_gene: TRBJ1-4
v_gene: TRBV3-1/TRBV3-2
abundance: once
CDR3aa: CASSLTGRNEKLFF

j_gene: TRBJ1-6
v_gene: TRBV6-4
abundance: NA
CDR3aa: CASSDSRGPLNNSPLHF

j_gene: TRBJ1-6
v_gene: TRBV30
abundance: NA
CDR3aa: CAWSMAVRNSPLHF

j_gene: TRBJ2-7
v_gene: TRBV19
abundance: NA
CDR3aa: CASSTQGGYEQYF

j_gene: TRBJ1-1
v_gene: TRBV6-5
abundance: NA
CDR3aa: CASRETMNTEAFF

j_gene: TRBJ2-7
v_gene: TRBV10-1
abundance: NA
CDR3aa: CASSESSNYEQYF

j_gene: TRBJ2-3
v_gene: TRBV2
abundance: NA
CDR3aa: CASKARTRADTQYF

j_gene: TRBJ2-1
v_gene: TRBV19
abundance: NA
CDR3aa: CASSIGTSSGPTYNEQFF

j_gene: TRBJ2-3
v_gene: TRBV7-9
abundance: NA
CDR3aa: CASSFDGRIDTQYF

j_gene: TRBJ1-5
v_gene: TRBV19
abundance: NA
CDR3aa: CASSAQYGTGNQPQHF

j_gene: TRBJ2-1
v_gene: TRBV19
abundance: NA
CDR3aa: CASSIQRGRGNEQFF